These T cell receptor beta chains were read from a single sample in a study of shared clonotypes between healthy human individuals. Sequenced by immunoSEQ multiplex PCR; TCRdb stores in-frame clones only, minus some. The sample includes 1 million to 1.3 million clones, roughly 74% of them seen just once. Sequenced material: memory CD4+ T cells from PBMCs. Every receptor here comes from a man younger than 30 in good health. Some clones in this sample may be carry-over from other donors' samples. Both conserved end residues are part of each CDR3. The order of the fields is D gene, clone size, J gene, V gene, CDR3 protein, CDR3 DNA. The D gene is left open where the match is weak. Size tells how often a clone was seen (once, few, many) or the class of an expanded clone, and some rows leave it out.

d_call: .
clone_size: .
j_call: TRBJ1-5
v_call: TRBV18
cdr3_aa: CASSPPDRGWDQPQHF
cdr3_nt: TGTGCCAGCTCACCACCGGATCGGGGATGGGATCAGCCCCAGCATTTT

d_call: .
clone_size: .
j_call: TRBJ2-5
v_call: TRBV28
cdr3_aa: CASSLSASQETQYF
cdr3_nt: TGTGCCAGCAGTTTATCAGCGAGCCAAGAGACCCAGTACTTC

d_call: .
clone_size: .
j_call: TRBJ1-2
v_call: TRBV2
cdr3_aa: CASGPNYGYTF
cdr3_nt: TGTGCCAGCGGGCCTAACTATGGCTACACCTTC

d_call: .
clone_size: .
j_call: TRBJ2-1
v_call: TRBV28
cdr3_aa: CASSRARDSEFF
cdr3_nt: TGTGCCAGCAGCCGAGCACGGGATTCGGAGTTCTTC

d_call: .
clone_size: .
j_call: TRBJ2-3
v_call: TRBV29-1
cdr3_aa: CSVEVTVSDTQYF
cdr3_nt: TGCAGCGTTGAAGTAACAGTGTCAGATACGCAGTATTTT

d_call: .
clone_size: .
j_call: TRBJ2-1
v_call: TRBV4-2
cdr3_aa: CASSQDQRDEQFF
cdr3_nt: TGTGCCAGCAGCCAAGACCAGCGAGATGAGCAGTTCTTC

d_call: TRBD2
clone_size: .
j_call: TRBJ2-1
v_call: TRBV2
cdr3_aa: CASRGLAGGRGYNEQFF
cdr3_nt: TGTGCCAGCAGGGGACTAGCGGGAGGTCGGGGATACAATGAGCAGTTCTTC

d_call: .
clone_size: .
j_call: TRBJ2-1
v_call: TRBV19
cdr3_aa: CASRENVGRYNEQFF
cdr3_nt: TGTGCCAGTAGGGAGAATGTGGGTAGGTACAATGAGCAGTTCTTC

d_call: .
clone_size: .
j_call: TRBJ1-2
v_call: TRBV28
cdr3_aa: CASSTTAYGYTF
cdr3_nt: TGTGCCAGCAGCACAACAGCTTATGGCTACACCTTC

d_call: .
clone_size: many
j_call: TRBJ2-5
v_call: TRBV7-9
cdr3_aa: CASSLLGAETQYF
cdr3_nt: TGTGCCAGCAGCTTACTGGGGGCAGAGACCCAGTACTTC

d_call: .
clone_size: .
j_call: TRBJ1-4
v_call: TRBV2
cdr3_aa: CASSEMGGFEKLFF
cdr3_nt: TGTGCCAGCAGTGAAATGGGGGGATTTGAAAAACTGTTTTTT

d_call: TRBD1
clone_size: once
j_call: TRBJ1-1
v_call: TRBV7-3
cdr3_aa: CASSPSTGGNTEAFF
cdr3_nt: TGTGCCAGCAGCCCCTCGACAGGGGGGAACACTGAAGCTTTCTTT

d_call: TRBD1
clone_size: few
j_call: TRBJ2-1
v_call: TRBV10-3
cdr3_aa: CAISDRGPVNEQFF
cdr3_nt: TGTGCCATCAGTGACAGGGGGCCTGTCAATGAGCAGTTCTTC

d_call: .
clone_size: few
j_call: TRBJ2-2
v_call: TRBV28
cdr3_aa: CASSFLSWGRGNTGELFF
cdr3_nt: TGTGCCAGCAGTTTCCTGAGTTGGGGGCGCGGGAATACCGGGGAGCTGTTTTTT

d_call: TRBD1
clone_size: few
j_call: TRBJ1-1
v_call: TRBV5-1
cdr3_aa: CASSSGQGAMNTEAFF
cdr3_nt: TGCGCCAGCAGCTCCGGACAGGGGGCGATGAACACTGAAGCTTTCTTT

d_call: .
clone_size: .
j_call: TRBJ2-7
v_call: TRBV28
cdr3_aa: CASSLWQTGQYF
cdr3_nt: TGTGCCAGCAGTTTATGGCAGACGGGACAGTACTTC

d_call: .
clone_size: .
j_call: TRBJ2-3
v_call: TRBV29-1
cdr3_aa: CSVGSRELLDTQYF
cdr3_nt: TGCAGCGTTGGGTCCAGGGAACTTTTAGATACGCAGTATTTT

d_call: TRBD1
clone_size: once
j_call: TRBJ2-4
v_call: TRBV11-3
cdr3_aa: CASSSRTGDIQYF
cdr3_nt: TGTGCCAGCAGCTCCCGGACAGGAGACATTCAGTACTTC

d_call: .
clone_size: .
j_call: TRBJ1-1
v_call: TRBV2
cdr3_aa: CASRVKEAFF
cdr3_nt: TGTGCCAGCAGAGTAAAAGAAGCTTTCTTT

d_call: .
clone_size: .
j_call: TRBJ2-7
v_call: TRBV15
cdr3_aa: CATSRDTNRGGHSYEQYF
cdr3_nt: TGTGCCACCAGCAGGGATACCAATAGAGGAGGGCATTCCTACGAGCAGTACTTC

d_call: TRBD1
clone_size: .
j_call: TRBJ2-7
v_call: TRBV6-5
cdr3_aa: CAAWGTDSYEQYF
cdr3_nt: TGTGCCGCGTGGGGGACAGACTCCTACGAGCAGTACTTC

d_call: .
clone_size: .
j_call: TRBJ2-7
v_call: TRBV5-1
cdr3_aa: CASSFGGTPSYEQYF
cdr3_nt: TGCGCCAGCAGCTTTGGCGGGACTCCCTCCTACGAGCAGTACTTC

d_call: .
clone_size: .
j_call: TRBJ2-7
v_call: TRBV27
cdr3_aa: CASSLSQGGEQYF
cdr3_nt: TGTGCCAGCAGTTTATCACAGGGTGGCGAGCAGTACTTC

d_call: .
clone_size: many
j_call: TRBJ2-6
v_call: TRBV30
cdr3_aa: CAWSGQFGANVLTF
cdr3_nt: TGTGCCTGGAGCGGACAGTTTGGGGCCAACGTCCTGACTTTC

d_call: .
clone_size: .
j_call: TRBJ2-2
v_call: TRBV10-3
cdr3_aa: CATKSTGELFF
cdr3_nt: TGTGCCACCAAGTCCACCGGGGAGCTGTTTTTT

d_call: .
clone_size: few
j_call: TRBJ2-1
v_call: TRBV6-5
cdr3_aa: CASSYLRARGEQFF
cdr3_nt: TGTGCCAGCAGTTACTTGCGGGCCCGGGGTGAGCAGTTCTTC

d_call: .
clone_size: .
j_call: TRBJ2-5
v_call: TRBV5-4
cdr3_aa: CASSLARTEEETQYF
cdr3_nt: TGTGCCAGCAGCTTGGCCAGGACAGAGGAAGAGACCCAGTACTTC

d_call: TRBD1
clone_size: many
j_call: TRBJ2-7
v_call: TRBV7-2
cdr3_aa: CASSQQGLEQYF
cdr3_nt: TGTGCCAGCAGTCAACAGGGGCTCGAGCAGTACTTC

d_call: TRBD2
clone_size: .
j_call: TRBJ2-1
v_call: TRBV19
cdr3_aa: CASSTHSLTSGRINEQFF
cdr3_nt: TGTGCCAGTAGTACGCACTCCCTGACTAGCGGGAGAATCAATGAGCAGTTCTTC

d_call: .
clone_size: .
j_call: TRBJ2-2
v_call: TRBV5-1
cdr3_aa: CASSLEQGTGELFF
cdr3_nt: TGCGCCAGCAGCTTAGAACAGGGCACCGGGGAGCTGTTTTTT

d_call: .
clone_size: once
j_call: TRBJ2-3
v_call: TRBV18
cdr3_aa: CASSPPRGGQSGDTQYF
cdr3_nt: TGTGCCAGCTCACCACCGCGGGGCGGTCAGAGCGGTGATACGCAGTATTTT

d_call: .
clone_size: .
j_call: TRBJ2-3
v_call: TRBV6-6
cdr3_aa: CASRRDSLDTQYF
cdr3_nt: TGTGCCAGCAGACGCGACAGTTTAGATACGCAGTATTTT

d_call: .
clone_size: .
j_call: TRBJ2-5
v_call: TRBV5-6
cdr3_aa: CASSLLWTLQETQYF
cdr3_nt: TGTGCCAGCAGCTTGCTATGGACCCTCCAAGAGACCCAGTACTTC

d_call: .
clone_size: once
j_call: TRBJ2-3
v_call: TRBV4-3
cdr3_aa: CASSQEPVTDTQYF
cdr3_nt: TGCGCCAGCAGCCAAGAACCGGTCACAGATACGCAGTATTTT

d_call: TRBD2
clone_size: .
j_call: TRBJ2-1
v_call: TRBV28
cdr3_aa: CASNGLAGNNEQFF
cdr3_nt: TGTGCCAGCAACGGACTAGCGGGAAACAATGAGCAGTTCTTC

d_call: .
clone_size: .
j_call: TRBJ1-4
v_call: TRBV5-1
cdr3_aa: CASSLRGSSEKLFF
cdr3_nt: TGCGCCAGCAGCTTAAGGGGGTCCTCTGAAAAACTGTTTTTT

d_call: TRBD1
clone_size: .
j_call: TRBJ2-5
v_call: TRBV28
cdr3_aa: CASRAGGDGPQETQYF
cdr3_nt: TGTGCCAGTAGGGCAGGGGGCGACGGCCCGCAAGAGACCCAGTACTTC

d_call: TRBD2
clone_size: .
j_call: TRBJ2-2
v_call: TRBV5-8
cdr3_aa: CASSKGLADTGELFF
cdr3_nt: TGTGCCAGCAGCAAAGGACTAGCGGACACCGGGGAGCTGTTTTTT

d_call: .
clone_size: once
j_call: TRBJ2-7
v_call: TRBV6-5
cdr3_aa: CASKDSRTKEQYF
cdr3_nt: TGTGCCAGCAAGGACAGCCGAACGAAGGAGCAGTACTTC

d_call: .
clone_size: .
j_call: TRBJ2-1
v_call: TRBV18
cdr3_aa: CASSPRGQGIGTSGNNEQFF
cdr3_nt: TGTGCCAGCTCACCCAGGGGACAGGGGATTGGGACTAGCGGTAACAATGAGCAGTTCTTC

d_call: .
clone_size: .
j_call: TRBJ1-1
v_call: TRBV19
cdr3_aa: CASSISGYTEAFF
cdr3_nt: TGTGCCAGTAGTATCAGTGGGTACACTGAAGCTTTCTTT

d_call: TRBD2
clone_size: .
j_call: TRBJ2-1
v_call: TRBV4-2
cdr3_aa: CASSQGTGTSAYNEQFF
cdr3_nt: TGTGCCAGCAGCCAAGGGACCGGGACTAGCGCCTACAATGAGCAGTTCTTC

d_call: .
clone_size: .
j_call: TRBJ2-3
v_call: TRBV6-1
cdr3_aa: CASRFSTDTQYF
cdr3_nt: TGTGCCAGCAGGTTTTCAACAGATACGCAGTATTTT

d_call: TRBD2
clone_size: .
j_call: TRBJ2-2
v_call: TRBV6-1
cdr3_aa: CASSESSGRAGGELFF
cdr3_nt: TGTGCCAGCAGTGAATCTAGCGGGAGGGCCGGCGGGGAGCTGTTTTTT

d_call: TRBD2
clone_size: .
j_call: TRBJ2-5
v_call: TRBV28
cdr3_aa: CASSFGLAGSLETQYF
cdr3_nt: TGTGCCAGCAGTTTCGGACTAGCGGGAAGTCTGGAGACCCAGTACTTC